This T cell receptor beta chain appears in the sequencing data of a study of shared clonotypes between healthy human individuals. Whole-study context: Used for every donor were three CD4 naive, three CD4 memory, two CD8 naive and one CD8 memory plate.

The input for sorted-subset replicate PCRs was approximately 210 ng DNA, 25,000 to 35,000 T cell genomes. Profiled with immunoSEQ multiplex PCR; TCRdb holds only in-frame clones, not every one. Of about 1 million clones listed, about 75% are singletons. Points on this clone: Its antigen is not known.

Regarding the study as a whole: Rarefaction showed sorted-subset sequencing was incomplete despite large depth. Around 5.3% of naive CD4 clonotypes were shared across several donors.

Germline loops: CDR1 SGDLS, CDR2 YYNGEE. The length of the CDR3 is 15 residues. V was pared by 4 bases and J by 0 bases, with 13 bases between. The TCR comes from a man aged 18 to 35 in good health. This rearrangement joins TRBV9 to TRBJ1-2; D uncertain. Sequenced sample: memory CD4+ T cells sorted from blood. Subset in this sample: CD45RA-negative fraction. CDR3 loop: CASSPLEGANYGYTF. CDR3 nucleotide sequence: TGTGCCAGCAGCCCCCTGGAGGGAGCTAACTATGGCTACACCTTC.